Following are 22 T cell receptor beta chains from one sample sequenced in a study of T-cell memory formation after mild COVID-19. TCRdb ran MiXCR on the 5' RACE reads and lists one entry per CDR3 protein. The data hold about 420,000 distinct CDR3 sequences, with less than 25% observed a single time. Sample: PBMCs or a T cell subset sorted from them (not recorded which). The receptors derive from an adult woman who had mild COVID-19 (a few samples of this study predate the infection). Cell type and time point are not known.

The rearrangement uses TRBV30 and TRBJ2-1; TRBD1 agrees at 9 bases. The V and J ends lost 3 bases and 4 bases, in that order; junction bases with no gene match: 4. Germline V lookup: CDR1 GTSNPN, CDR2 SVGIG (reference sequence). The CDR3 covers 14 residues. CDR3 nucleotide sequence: TGTGCCTGGAGCACAGGGGGCACGTACAATGAGCAGTTCTTC. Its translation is CAWSTGGTYNEQFF. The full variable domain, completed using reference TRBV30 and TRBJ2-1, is SQTIHQWPATLVQPVGSPLSLECTVEGTSNPNLYWYRQAAGRGLQLLFYSVGIGQISSEVPQNLSASRPQDRQFILSSKKLLLSDSGFYLCAWSTGGTYNEQFFGPGTRLTVL.

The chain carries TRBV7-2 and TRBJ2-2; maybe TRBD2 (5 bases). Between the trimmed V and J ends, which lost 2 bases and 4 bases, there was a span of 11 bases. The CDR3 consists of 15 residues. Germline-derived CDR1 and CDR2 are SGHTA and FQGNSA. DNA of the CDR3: TGTGCCAGCAGCTTAAGGTCGGGGTCCACCGGGGAGCTGTTTTTT. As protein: CASSLRSGSTGELFF.

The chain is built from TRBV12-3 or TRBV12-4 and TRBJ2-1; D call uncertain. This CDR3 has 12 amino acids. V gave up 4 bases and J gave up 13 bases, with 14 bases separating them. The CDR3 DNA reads TGTGCCAGCAGTTCCCAGGCGGTTCCCCAGTTCTTC. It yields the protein CASSSQAVPQFF.

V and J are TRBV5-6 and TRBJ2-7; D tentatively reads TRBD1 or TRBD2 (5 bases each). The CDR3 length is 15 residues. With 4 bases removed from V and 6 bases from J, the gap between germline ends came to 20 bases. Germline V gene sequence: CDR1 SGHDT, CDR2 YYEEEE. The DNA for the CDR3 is TGTGCCAGCAGCCGCCCGGGACGCCGGTCCGGCGAGCAGTACTTC. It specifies CASSRPGRRSGEQYF. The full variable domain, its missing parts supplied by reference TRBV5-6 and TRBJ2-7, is DAGVTQSPTHLIKTRGQQVTLRCSPKSGHDTVSWYQQALGQGPQFIFQYYEEEERQRGNFPDRFSGHQFPNYSSELNVNALLLGDSALYLCASSRPGRRSGEQYFGPGTRLTVT.

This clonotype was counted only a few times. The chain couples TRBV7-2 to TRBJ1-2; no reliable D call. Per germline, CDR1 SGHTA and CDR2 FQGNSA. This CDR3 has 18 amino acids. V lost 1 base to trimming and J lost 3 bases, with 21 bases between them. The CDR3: CASSLGPLRSSSDYGYTF. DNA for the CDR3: TGTGCCAGCAGCTTAGGCCCGCTTCGGAGCAGTTCTGACTATGGCTACACCTTC.

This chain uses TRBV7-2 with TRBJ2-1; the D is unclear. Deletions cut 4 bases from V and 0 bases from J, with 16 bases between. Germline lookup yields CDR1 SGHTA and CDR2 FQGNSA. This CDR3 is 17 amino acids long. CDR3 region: CASSSHSLRSSYNEQFF. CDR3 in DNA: TGTGCCAGCAGCTCCCACTCCCTCCGGAGCTCCTACAATGAGCAGTTCTTC.

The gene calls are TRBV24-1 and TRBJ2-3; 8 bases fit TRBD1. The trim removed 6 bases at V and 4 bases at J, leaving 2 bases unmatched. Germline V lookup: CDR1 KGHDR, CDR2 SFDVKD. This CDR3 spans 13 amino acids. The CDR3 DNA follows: TGTGCCACCAGTTCAGGGGGCGCAGATACGCAGTATTTT. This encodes CATSSGGADTQYF.

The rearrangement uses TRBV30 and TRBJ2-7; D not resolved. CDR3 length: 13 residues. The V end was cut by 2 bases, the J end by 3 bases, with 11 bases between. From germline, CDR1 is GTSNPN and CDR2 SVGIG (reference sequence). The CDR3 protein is CAWSSQVHYEQYF. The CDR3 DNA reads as TGTGCCTGGAGTTCGCAGGTACACTACGAGCAGTACTTC.

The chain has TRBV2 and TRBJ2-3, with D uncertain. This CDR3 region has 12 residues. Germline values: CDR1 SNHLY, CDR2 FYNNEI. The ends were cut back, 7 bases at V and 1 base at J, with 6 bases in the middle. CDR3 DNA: TGTGCCAGCAAGCTCGGCACAGATACGCAGTATTTT. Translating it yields CASKLGTDTQYF.

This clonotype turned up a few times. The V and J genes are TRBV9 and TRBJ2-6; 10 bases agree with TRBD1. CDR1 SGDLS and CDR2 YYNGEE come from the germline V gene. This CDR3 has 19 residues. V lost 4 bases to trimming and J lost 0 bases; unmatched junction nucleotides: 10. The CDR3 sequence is CASSPMGTGANSGANVLTF. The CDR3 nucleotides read TGTGCCAGCAGCCCCATGGGGACAGGGGCTAACTCTGGGGCCAACGTCCTGACTTTC.

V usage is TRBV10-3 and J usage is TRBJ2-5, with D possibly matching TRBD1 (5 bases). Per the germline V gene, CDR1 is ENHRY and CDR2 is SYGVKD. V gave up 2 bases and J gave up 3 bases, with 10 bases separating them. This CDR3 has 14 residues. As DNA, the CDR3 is TGTGCCATCAGTGAGAGGGGTTTGGAAGAGACCCAGTACTTC. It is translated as CAISERGLEETQYF.

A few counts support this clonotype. This CDR3 reads CASSQEQSPNQPQHF. The CDR3 bases are TGCGCCAGCAGCCAAGAGCAGTCCCCGAATCAGCCCCAGCATTTT. V is TRBV4-1 and J is TRBJ1-5; D gene unclear. The CDR3 runs to 15 residues. The V gene lost 0 bases and the J gene lost 4 bases, with 10 bases spanning the gap. Looked up from germline, CDR1 is MGHRA and CDR2 is YSYEKL.

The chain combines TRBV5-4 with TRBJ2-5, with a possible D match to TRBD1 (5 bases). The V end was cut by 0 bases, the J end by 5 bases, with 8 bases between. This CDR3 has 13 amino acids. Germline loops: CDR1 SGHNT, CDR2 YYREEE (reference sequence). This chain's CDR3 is CASSLAGFETQYF. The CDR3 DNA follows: TGTGCCAGCAGCTTGGCAGGGTTCGAGACCCAGTACTTC.

The CDR3 sequence: CARTGMGRVVYEQYF. The CDR3 DNA sequence: TGTGCCAGAACGGGGATGGGACGGGTGGTGTACGAGCAGTACTTC. The chain uses TRBV21-1 and TRBJ2-7; the D call in the table, TRBD1, was not verified against the DNA. TRBV21-1 is described as a pseudogene. The CDR3 consists of 15 residues.

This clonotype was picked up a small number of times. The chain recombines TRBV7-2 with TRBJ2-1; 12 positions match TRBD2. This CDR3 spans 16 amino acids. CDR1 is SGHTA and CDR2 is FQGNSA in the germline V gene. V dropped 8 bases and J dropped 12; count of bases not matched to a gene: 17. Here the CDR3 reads CASSFYGTSGRMGQFF. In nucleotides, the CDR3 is TGTGCCAGCTCCTTCTACGGGACTAGCGGGCGGATGGGGCAGTTCTTC.

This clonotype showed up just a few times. In DNA form, the CDR3 reads TGCGCCACCCATCGGACTAGCGGGTCCAGCACAGATACGCAGTATTTT. The encoded protein is CATHRTSGSSTDTQYF. This chain joins TRBV5-1 and TRBJ2-3; TRBD2 matches 11 bases. The trim removed 9 bases at V and 0 bases at J, leaving 9 bases unmatched. The germline V gene encodes CDR1 SGHRS and CDR2 YFSETQ. The CDR3 extends over 16 amino acids.

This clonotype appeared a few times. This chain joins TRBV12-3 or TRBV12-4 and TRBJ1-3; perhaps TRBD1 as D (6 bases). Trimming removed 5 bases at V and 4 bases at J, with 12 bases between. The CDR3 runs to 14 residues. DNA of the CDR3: TGTGCCAGCAGTCCCACAGGGCGAGGAAACACCATATATTTT. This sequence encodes CASSPTGRGNTIYF.

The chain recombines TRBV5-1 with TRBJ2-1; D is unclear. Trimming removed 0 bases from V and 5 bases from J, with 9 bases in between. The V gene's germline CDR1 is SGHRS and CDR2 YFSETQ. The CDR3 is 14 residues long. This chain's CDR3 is CASSLGDTHNEQFF. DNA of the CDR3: TGCGCCAGCAGCTTGGGAGACACCCACAATGAGCAGTTCTTC.

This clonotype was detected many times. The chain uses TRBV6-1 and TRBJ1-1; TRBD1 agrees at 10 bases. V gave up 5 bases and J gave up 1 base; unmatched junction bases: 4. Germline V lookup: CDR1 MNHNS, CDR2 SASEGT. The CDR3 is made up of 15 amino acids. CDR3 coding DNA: TGTGCCAGCAGTCCCTGGACAGGGGGGAACACTGAAGCTTTCTTT. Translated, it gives CASSPWTGGNTEAFF.

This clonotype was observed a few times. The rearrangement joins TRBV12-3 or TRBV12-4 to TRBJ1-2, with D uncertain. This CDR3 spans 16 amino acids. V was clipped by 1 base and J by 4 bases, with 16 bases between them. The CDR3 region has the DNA TGTGCCAGCAGTTTAGGCGGGGAACAAGACCTCTATGGCTACACCTTC. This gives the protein CASSLGGEQDLYGYTF.

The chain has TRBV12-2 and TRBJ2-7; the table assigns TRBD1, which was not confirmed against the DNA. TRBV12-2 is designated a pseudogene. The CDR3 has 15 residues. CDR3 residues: CASRVSGTEGYEQYF. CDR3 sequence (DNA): TGTGCAAGTCGCGTCTCCGGGACAGAAGGCTACGAGCAGTACTTC.

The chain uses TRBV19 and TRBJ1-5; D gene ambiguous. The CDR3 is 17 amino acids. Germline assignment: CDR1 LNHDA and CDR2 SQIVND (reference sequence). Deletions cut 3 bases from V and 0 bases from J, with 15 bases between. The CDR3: CASSIRAGTYSNQPQHF. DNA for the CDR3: TGTGCCAGTAGTATCCGGGCAGGAACTTATAGCAATCAGCCCCAGCATTTT.